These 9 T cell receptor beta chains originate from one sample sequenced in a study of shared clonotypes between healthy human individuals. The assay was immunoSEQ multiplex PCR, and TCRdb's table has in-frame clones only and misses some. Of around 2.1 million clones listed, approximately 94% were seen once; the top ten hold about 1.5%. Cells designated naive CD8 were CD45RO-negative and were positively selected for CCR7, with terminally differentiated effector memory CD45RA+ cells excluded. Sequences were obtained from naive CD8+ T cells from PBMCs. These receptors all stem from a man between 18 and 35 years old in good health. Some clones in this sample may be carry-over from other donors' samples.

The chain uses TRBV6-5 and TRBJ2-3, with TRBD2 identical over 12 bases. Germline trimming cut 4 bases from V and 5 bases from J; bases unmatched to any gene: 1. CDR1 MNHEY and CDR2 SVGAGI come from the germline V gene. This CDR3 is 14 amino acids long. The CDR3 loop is CASSSLAGGDTQYF. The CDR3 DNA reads TGTGCCAGCAGTTCACTAGCGGGAGGAGATACGCAGTATTTT.

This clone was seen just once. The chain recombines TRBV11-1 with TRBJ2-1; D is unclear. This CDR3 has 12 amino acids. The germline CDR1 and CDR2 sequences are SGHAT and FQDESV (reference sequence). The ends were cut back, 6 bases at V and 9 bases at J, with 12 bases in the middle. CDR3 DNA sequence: TGTGCCAGCAGTCCTCTAGGGCGTGAGCAGTTCTTC. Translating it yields CASSPLGREQFF.

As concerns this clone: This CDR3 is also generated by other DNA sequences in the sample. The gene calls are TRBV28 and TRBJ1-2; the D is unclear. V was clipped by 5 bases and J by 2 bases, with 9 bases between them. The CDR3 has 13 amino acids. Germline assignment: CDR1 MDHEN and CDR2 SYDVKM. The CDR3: CASSLSLNYGYTF. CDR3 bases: TGTGCCAGCAGTCTATCGCTAAACTATGGCTACACCTTC.

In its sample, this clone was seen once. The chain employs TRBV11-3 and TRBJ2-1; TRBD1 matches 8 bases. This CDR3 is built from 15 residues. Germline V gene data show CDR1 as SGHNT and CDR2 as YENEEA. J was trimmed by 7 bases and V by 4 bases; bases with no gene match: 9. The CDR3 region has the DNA TGTGCCAGCAGCTCCATGGGGACAGGTCGGAATGAGCAGTTCTTC. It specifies CASSSMGTGRNEQFF.

The CDR3 sequence is CASSTERQGNNYGYTF. The CDR3 bases are TGCGCCAGCAGCACGGAACGACAGGGAAATAACTATGGCTACACCTTC. V and J are TRBV5-1 and TRBJ1-2; 7 bases fit TRBD1. V trimming: 4 bases; J trimming: 1 base; junction bases outside the gene matches: 10. The germline gives CDR1 SGHRS, CDR2 YFSETQ. This CDR3 region has 16 residues.

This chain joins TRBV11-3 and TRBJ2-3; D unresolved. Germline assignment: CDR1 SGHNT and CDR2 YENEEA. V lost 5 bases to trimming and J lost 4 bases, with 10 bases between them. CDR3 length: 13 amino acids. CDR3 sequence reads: CASSPRTPDTQYF. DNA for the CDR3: TGTGCCAGCAGCCCCCGCACCCCAGATACGCAGTATTTT.

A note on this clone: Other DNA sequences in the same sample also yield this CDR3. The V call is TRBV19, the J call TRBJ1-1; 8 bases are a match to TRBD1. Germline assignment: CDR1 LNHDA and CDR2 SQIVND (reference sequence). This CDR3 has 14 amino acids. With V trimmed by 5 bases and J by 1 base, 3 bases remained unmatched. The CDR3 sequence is CASSLGTGNTEAFF. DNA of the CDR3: TGTGCCAGTAGTCTCGGGACAGGGAACACTGAAGCTTTCTTT.

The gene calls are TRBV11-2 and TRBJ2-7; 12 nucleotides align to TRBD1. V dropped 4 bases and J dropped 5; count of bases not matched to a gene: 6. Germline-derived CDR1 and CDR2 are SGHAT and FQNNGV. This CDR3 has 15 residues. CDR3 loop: CASSSRDRGLDEQYF. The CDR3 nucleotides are TGTGCCAGCAGCTCCCGGGACAGGGGGCTGGACGAGCAGTACTTC.

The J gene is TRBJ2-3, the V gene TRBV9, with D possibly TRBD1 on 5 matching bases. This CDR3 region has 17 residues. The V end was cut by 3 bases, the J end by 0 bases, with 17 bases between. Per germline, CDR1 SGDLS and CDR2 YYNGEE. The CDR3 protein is CASSAPELTASTDTQYF. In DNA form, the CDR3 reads TGTGCCAGCAGCGCCCCAGAGCTGACAGCGAGCACAGATACGCAGTATTTT.